The 2 T cell receptor beta chains below all came from one sample that was sequenced in a study of T-cell memory formation after mild COVID-19. TCRdb reprocessed the 5' RACE reads with MiXCR, giving one entry per CDR3 protein. In the table there are about 340,000 distinct CDR3 sequences, under 25% of which are singletons. Sequencing input: PBMCs or a T cell subset sorted from them (not recorded which). These receptors were obtained from an adult woman who had mild COVID-19 (a few samples of this study predate the infection). Cell type and time point are not known.

Comment on this clonotype: This may be a read error: a much more frequent sequence differs by one nucleotide. V usage is TRBV3-1 and J usage is TRBJ1-1; D perhaps matches TRBD1 (6 bases). The germline V gene has CDR1 LGHDT and CDR2 YNNKEL (reference sequence). This CDR3 has 14 amino acids. The V end was cut by 4 bases, the J end by 1 base, with 10 bases between. The CDR3 nucleotides are TGTGCCAGCAGCCCCGGGACACCGAACACTGAAGCTTTCTTT. Encoded protein: CASSPGTPNTEAFF.

The chain carries TRBV29-1 and TRBJ2-1; 10 bases match TRBD1. From germline, CDR1 is SQVTM and CDR2 ANQGSEA. The ends lost 4 bases at V and 8 bases at J; junction bases unmatched: 2. This CDR3 region has 12 residues. This CDR3 reads CSVVGTGDEQFF. In DNA form, the CDR3 reads TGCAGCGTTGTAGGGACAGGGGATGAGCAGTTCTTC.